This passage covers 20 T cell receptor beta chains from one sample sequenced in a study of T cell responses to AZD1222 COVID-19 vaccine. This table comes from immunoSEQ multiplex PCR, and its TCRdb copy is limited to in-frame clones, with some not included. The sample shows under 140,000 clones, 85% to 95% of them seen only once. Source: peripheral blood, taken on day 0 of AZD1222 vaccination. Source of these receptors: an adult in good health.

The chain has TRBV11-3 and TRBJ2-5, with TRBD2 matching over 8 bases. Germline V CDR1 and CDR2: SGHNT, YENEEA. CDR3 length: 17 residues. V lost 5 bases and J lost 2; bases outside the gene matches: 13. CDR3 DNA: TGTGCCAGCAGCCCGATGCCGGGGGGGCGGCAACAAGAGACCCAGTACTTC. It yields the protein CASSPMPGGRQQETQYF.

This chain links TRBV28 with TRBJ1-2, with 9 bases aligning to TRBD1. The V and J ends lost 6 bases and 4 bases, in that order; junction bases with no gene match: 6. The germline V gene encodes CDR1 MDHEN and CDR2 SYDVKM. CDR3 size: 14 residues. The CDR3 DNA is TGTGCCAGCAGCTGGGACAGGGCCTTCTATGGCTACACCTTC. Translated, it gives CASSWDRAFYGYTF.

In its sample, this clone was seen once. The chain joins TRBV27 to TRBJ2-7; 10 nucleotides line up with TRBD2. Unmatched junction bases numbered 13, after V lost 5 bases and J lost 9 bases. The germline gives CDR1 MNHEY, CDR2 SMNVEV (reference sequence). There are 15 residues in the CDR3. CDR3 DNA: TGTGCCAGCAGTCCAGAGCGGGGGGGAAGAGTGGTGCAGTACTTC. It translates to CASSPERGGRVVQYF.

This clone appeared a few times. The chain recombines TRBV2 with TRBJ1-5, with D unresolved. V was pared by 6 bases and J by 4 bases, with 7 bases between. The CDR3 runs to 12 residues. Germline V gives CDR1 SNHLY, CDR2 FYNNEI. The CDR3 here is CASRPTNQPQHF. CDR3 DNA sequence: TGTGCCAGCAGACCTACTAATCAGCCCCAGCATTTT.

V is TRBV7-7 and J is TRBJ2-1, with unresolved D. The CDR3 has 13 amino acids. Trimming left V 6 bases short and J 2 bases short, with 8 bases between. Germline V gene lookup returns CDR1 SSHAT and CDR2 FNYEAQ (reference sequence). The CDR3 region has the DNA TGTGCCAGCAGTACCGGACCCTACAATGAGCAGTTCTTC. Its translation: CASSTGPYNEQFF.

This sequence joins TRBV7-6 and TRBJ2-7; D may correspond to TRBD1 or TRBD2 (5 bases each). The germline V gene has CDR1 SGHVS and CDR2 FNYEAQ. CDR3 length: 17 amino acids. The V and J ends lost 5 bases and 4 bases respectively, with 24 bases between them. The CDR3 loop reads CASSRADRDPYNYEQYF. As DNA, the CDR3 is TGTGCCAGCAGCCGAGCCGACCGGGACCCATACAATTACGAGCAGTACTTC.

The CDR3 region has the DNA TGCGCCAGCAGCTTGCAGGGGAGTTACGAGCAGTACTTC. Amino acids: CASSLQGSYEQYF. The chain joins TRBV5-1 to TRBJ2-7; the D gene is possibly TRBD1 (6 bases). V was clipped by 1 base and J by 4 bases, with 9 bases between them. Germline-derived CDR1 and CDR2 are SGHRS and YFSETQ. The CDR3 has 13 amino acids.

This clone has just one count. This chain links TRBV6-5 with TRBJ1-1; D gene uncertain. The germline gives CDR1 MNHEY, CDR2 SVGAGI. V lost 0 bases, J lost 8 bases, and 10 bases lay in between. The CDR3 is 13 amino acids. The DNA of the CDR3 is TGTGCCAGCAGTTACTCAGAGGGCTCGGAAGCTTTCTTT. As protein: CASSYSEGSEAFF.

The chain has TRBV29-1 and TRBJ2-7; TRBD2 aligns across 7 bases. V trimming: 6 bases; J trimming: 2 bases; junction bases outside the gene matches: 7. Germline assignment: CDR1 SQVTM and CDR2 ANQGSEA. This CDR3 is 13 amino acids long. The CDR3 DNA reads as TGCAGCGTATTCGGGGGGAAGGCCTACGAGCAGTACTTC. Translating it yields CSVFGGKAYEQYF.

In nucleotides, the CDR3 is TGTGCCAGCAGCTTGGGAAGGGGGCGCTTATATTTAGCTAACTATGGCTACACCTTC. This encodes CASSLGRGRLYLANYGYTF. The chain employs TRBV5-6 and TRBJ1-2; 7 bases match TRBD1. The CDR3 sequence is 19 residues long. With 0 bases clipped from V and 0 bases from J, the junction kept 14 bases outside the gene matches. Per the germline V gene, CDR1 is SGHDT and CDR2 is YYEEEE.

The V call is TRBV4-1, the J call TRBJ2-3, with D possibly called TRBD1 or TRBD2 (5 bases each). The V end was cut by 1 base, the J end by 2 bases, with 16 bases between. This CDR3 is built from 17 residues. Germline V gene lookup returns CDR1 MGHRA and CDR2 YSYEKL. The CDR3 sequence: CASSQVKGIGTTDTQYF. DNA of the CDR3: TGCGCCAGCAGCCAAGTAAAGGGGATCGGGACCACAGATACGCAGTATTTT.

The chain is built from TRBV12-3 or TRBV12-4 and TRBJ1-2; D gene uncertain. CDR3 length: 13 amino acids. V lost 6 bases to trimming and J lost 2 bases, with 10 bases between them. CDR3 nucleotide sequence: TGTGCCAGCAGCGGAACAAGGAACTATGGCTACACCTTC. Translation: CASSGTRNYGYTF.

The chain couples TRBV6-5 to TRBJ1-1, with 9 bases fitting TRBD1. Unmatched junction bases numbered 4, after V lost 7 bases and J lost 1 base. CDR1 is MNHEY and CDR2 is SVGAGI in the germline V gene. The CDR3 spans 14 residues. The CDR3 DNA reads as TGTGCCAGCATCTCGGGACAGGGGAACACTGAAGCTTTCTTT. Protein: CASISGQGNTEAFF.

The V gene is TRBV7-8, the J gene TRBJ2-7; 7 nucleotides align to TRBD1. V lost 5 bases, J lost 2 bases, and 6 bases stayed unmatched. Looked up from germline, CDR1 is SGHVS and CDR2 is FQNEAQ. CDR3 length: 14 residues. The CDR3 loop reads CASSPDRITYEQYF. The CDR3 DNA is TGTGCCAGCAGCCCGGACAGGATAACCTACGAGCAGTACTTC. Drawing the rest from reference TRBV7-8 and TRBJ2-7, the complete variable domain is GAGVSQSPRYKVAKRGQDVALRCDPISGHVSLFWYQQALGQGPEFLTYFQNEAQLDKSGLPSDRFFAERPEGSVSTLKIQRTQQEDSAVYLCASSPDRITYEQYFGPGTRLTVT.

This rearrangement joins TRBV3-1 (or the pseudogene TRBV3-2) to TRBJ1-5; D uncertain. CDR3 length: 13 amino acids. The germline gives CDR1 LGHDT, CDR2 YNNKEL (reference sequence). Trimming removed 4 bases from V and 4 bases from J, with 8 bases in between. Written as DNA, the CDR3 is TGTGCCAGCAGCCGGGGAGATAATCAGCCCCAGCATTTT. Translated, it gives CASSRGDNQPQHF.

The chain has TRBV7-3 and TRBJ2-1, with 9 bases aligning to TRBD1. Germline CDR1 and CDR2: SGHTA and FQGTGA. Trimming cost V 5 bases and J 0 bases; bases outside gene matches: 5. CDR3 size: 16 residues. In DNA, the CDR3 is TGTGCCAGCAGCCCGACGACAGGGGGCTCCTACAATGAGCAGTTCTTC. Translating gives CASSPTTGGSYNEQFF.

The chain links TRBV4-1 to TRBJ1-5, with no clear D. V was pared by 1 base and J by 0 bases, with 7 bases between. The CDR3 runs to 15 residues. CDR1 is MGHRA, CDR2 YSYEKL, per germline. CDR3 in DNA: TGCGCCAGCAGCCAAGCACTGCGTAGCAATCAGCCCCAGCATTTT. It specifies CASSQALRSNQPQHF.

This chain uses TRBV10-3 with TRBJ1-2; D remains ambiguous. V lost 2 bases, J lost 7 bases, and 11 bases lay in between. Germline V gives CDR1 ENHRY, CDR2 SYGVKD. The CDR3 sequence is 13 residues long. CDR3 DNA: TGTGCCATCAGTGAGACGGACGTGAGTGGCTACACCTTC. This sequence encodes CAISETDVSGYTF.

This chain links TRBV24-1 with TRBJ1-4; possible D gene TRBD1, 6 bases. Germline CDR1 KGHDR, CDR2 SFDVKD. The CDR3 is made up of 16 amino acids. Trimming stripped 2 bases from V and 2 bases from J, with 11 bases between. CDR3 coding DNA: TGTGCCACCAGTGATTCGGGGGGCAGGACTAATGAAAAACTGTTTTTT. This sequence encodes CATSDSGGRTNEKLFF.

The chain recombines TRBV27 with TRBJ2-7; the match to TRBD1 covers 8 bases. CDR3 length: 18 amino acids. The germline V gene has CDR1 MNHEY and CDR2 SMNVEV (reference sequence). Trimming cost V 2 bases and J 2 bases; bases outside gene matches: 14. CDR3 residues: CASSLIPSWDRQPYEQYF. DNA of the CDR3: TGTGCCAGCAGTTTAATACCCTCGTGGGACAGGCAGCCCTACGAGCAGTACTTC.